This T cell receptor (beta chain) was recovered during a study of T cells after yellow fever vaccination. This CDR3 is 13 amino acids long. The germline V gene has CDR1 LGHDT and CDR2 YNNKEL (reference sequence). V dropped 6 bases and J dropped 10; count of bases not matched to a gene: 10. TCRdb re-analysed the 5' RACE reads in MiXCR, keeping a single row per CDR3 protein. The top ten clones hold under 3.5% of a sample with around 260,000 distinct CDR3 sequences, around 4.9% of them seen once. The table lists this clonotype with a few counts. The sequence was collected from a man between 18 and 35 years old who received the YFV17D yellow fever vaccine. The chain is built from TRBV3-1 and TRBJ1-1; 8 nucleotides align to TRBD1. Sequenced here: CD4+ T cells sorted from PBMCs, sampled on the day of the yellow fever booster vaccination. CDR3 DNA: TGTGCCAGCAGTCTCGCAGGGGGCCGGGGAGCTTTCTTT. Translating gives CASSLAGGRGAFF. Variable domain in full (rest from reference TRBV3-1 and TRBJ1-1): DTAVSQTPKYLVTQMGNDKSIKCEQNLGHDTMYWYKQDSKKFLKIMFSYNNKELIINETVPNRFSPKSPDKAHLNLHINSLELGDSAVYFCASSLAGGRGAFFGQGTRLTVV.